What follows describes a single TCR beta chain. Its target is unknown. Only CD45RO-negative cells positively selected for CCR7 counted as naive CD8 cells, so terminally differentiated effector memory CD45RA+ cells were excluded. Here immunoSEQ multiplex PCR was the method, and the copy in TCRdb shows in-frame clones only, minus some. The sample shows fewer than 1 million clones, roughly 96% of them seen only once. The sample belongs to a study of shared clonotypes between healthy human individuals. Study findings and constraints: Clonotype sharing among donors, it was expected, would be affected by sequencing depth. Rarefaction demonstrated incomplete sorted-subset sequencing despite large depth.

This CDR3 is 13 amino acids long. With 7 bases clipped from V and 6 bases from J, the junction kept 7 bases outside the gene matches. The germline V gene has CDR1 SNHLY and CDR2 FYNNEI. This clonotype was sampled from a man aged 30 to 45 in good health. The chain is built from TRBV2 and TRBJ2-3; 7 nucleotides match TRBD1. Sample: naive CD8+ T cells sorted from blood. The CDR3 protein is CASNLGGGDTQYF. The CDR3 DNA reads as TGTGCCAGCAATCTAGGGGGCGGGGATACGCAGTATTTT. The variable domain in full, completed from reference TRBV2 and TRBJ2-3, reads EPEVTQTPSHQVTQMGQEVILRCVPISNHLYFYWYRQILGQKVEFLVSFYNNEISEKSEIFDDQFSVERPDGSNFTLKIRSTKLEDSAMYFCASNLGGGDTQYFGPGTRLTVL.